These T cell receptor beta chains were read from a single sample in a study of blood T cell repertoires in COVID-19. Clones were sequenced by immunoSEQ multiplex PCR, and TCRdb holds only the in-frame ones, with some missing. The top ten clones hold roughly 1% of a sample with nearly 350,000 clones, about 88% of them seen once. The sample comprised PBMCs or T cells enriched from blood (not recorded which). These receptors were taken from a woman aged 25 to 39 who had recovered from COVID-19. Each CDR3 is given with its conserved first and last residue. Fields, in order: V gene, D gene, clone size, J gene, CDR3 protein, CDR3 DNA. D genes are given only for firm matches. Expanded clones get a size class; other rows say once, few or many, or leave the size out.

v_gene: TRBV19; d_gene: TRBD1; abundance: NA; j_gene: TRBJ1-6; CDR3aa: CATSPPGQGGSPLHF; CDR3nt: TGTGCCACCTCGCCTCCGGGACAGGGTGGATCACCCCTCCACTTT
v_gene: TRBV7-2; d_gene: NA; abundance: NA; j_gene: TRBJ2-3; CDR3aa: CASSLDGPLDTQYF; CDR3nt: TGTGCCAGCAGCTTAGATGGGCCCCTGGATACGCAGTATTTT
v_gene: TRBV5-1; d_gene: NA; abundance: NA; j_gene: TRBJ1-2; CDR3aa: CASSYGQTNYGYTF; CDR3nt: TGCGCCAGCAGTTATGGACAGACTAACTATGGCTACACCTTC
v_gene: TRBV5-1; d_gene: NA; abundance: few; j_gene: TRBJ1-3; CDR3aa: CASSDSEGRGNTIYF; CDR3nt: TGCGCCAGCAGCGATAGTGAGGGTCGCGGAAACACCATATATTTT
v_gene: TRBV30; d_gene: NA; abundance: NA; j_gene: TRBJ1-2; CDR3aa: CAWERLNSNYGYTF; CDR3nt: TGTGCCTGGGAAAGACTCAACTCTAACTATGGCTACACCTTC
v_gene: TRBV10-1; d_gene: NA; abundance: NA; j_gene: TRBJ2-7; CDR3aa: CASSESELHEQYF; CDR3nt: TGCGCCAGCAGTGAGTCCGAGTTGCACGAGCAGTACTTC
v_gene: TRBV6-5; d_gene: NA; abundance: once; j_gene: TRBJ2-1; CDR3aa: CASTEGASSYNEQFF; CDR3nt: TGTGCCAGCACGGAGGGGGCAAGCTCCTACAATGAGCAGTTCTTC
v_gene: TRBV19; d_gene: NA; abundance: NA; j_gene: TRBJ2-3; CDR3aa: CASTRTGISTDTQYF; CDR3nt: TGTGCCAGTACTCGAACAGGGATAAGCACAGATACGCAGTATTTT
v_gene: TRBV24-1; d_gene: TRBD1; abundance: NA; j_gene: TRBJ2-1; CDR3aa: CATSDSTLLATGRNEQFF; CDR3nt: TGTGCCACCAGTGATTCCACACTCCTCGCGACAGGGCGAAATGAGCAGTTCTTC
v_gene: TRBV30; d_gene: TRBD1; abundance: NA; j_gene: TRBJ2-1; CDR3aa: CAWRDRDRVRNEQFF; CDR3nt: TGTGCCTGGAGAGACCGGGACAGGGTTAGGAATGAGCAGTTCTTC
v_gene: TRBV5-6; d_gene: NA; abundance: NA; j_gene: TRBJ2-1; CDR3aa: CASTRTEAYNEQFF; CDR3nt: TGTGCCAGCACCCGGACAGAGGCCTACAATGAGCAGTTCTTC
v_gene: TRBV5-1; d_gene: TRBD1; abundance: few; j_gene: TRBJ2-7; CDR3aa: CASSTGTGDYEQYF; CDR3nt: TGCGCCAGCAGCACGGGGACAGGGGACTACGAGCAGTACTTC
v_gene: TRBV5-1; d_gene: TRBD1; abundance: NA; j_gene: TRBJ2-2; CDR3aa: CASSSAQGTNTGELFF; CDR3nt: TGCGCCAGCAGCTCAGCACAGGGGACCAACACCGGGGAGCTGTTTTTT
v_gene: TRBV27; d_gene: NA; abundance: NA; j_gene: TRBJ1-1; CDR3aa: CASSLSFRDTEAFF; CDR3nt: TGTGCCAGCAGTTTATCTTTCAGGGACACTGAAGCTTTCTTT
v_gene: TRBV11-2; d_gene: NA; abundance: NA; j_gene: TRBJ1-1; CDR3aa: CASSFRGGNEAFF; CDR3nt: TGTGCCAGCAGCTTCAGGGGTGGAAATGAAGCTTTCTTT
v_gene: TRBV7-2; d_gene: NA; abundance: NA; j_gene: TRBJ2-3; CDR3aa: CASSTAGQGPDTQYF; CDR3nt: TGTGCCAGCAGCACAGCGGGTCAAGGCCCAGATACGCAGTATTTT
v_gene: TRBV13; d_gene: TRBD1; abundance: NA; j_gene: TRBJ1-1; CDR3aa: CASSRTGGGTAFF; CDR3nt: TGTGCCAGCAGTCGGACAGGGGGCGGTACGGCTTTCTTT
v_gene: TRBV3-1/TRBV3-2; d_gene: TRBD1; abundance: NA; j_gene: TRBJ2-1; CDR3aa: CASSQYRGPSSYNEQFF; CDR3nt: TGTGCCAGCAGCCAGTACAGGGGACCCAGCTCCTACAATGAGCAGTTCTTC
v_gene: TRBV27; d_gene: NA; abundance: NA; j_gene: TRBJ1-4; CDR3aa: CASSLLTFGHNEKLFF; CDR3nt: TGTGCCAGCAGTTTGCTGACATTTGGACATAATGAAAAACTGTTTTTT
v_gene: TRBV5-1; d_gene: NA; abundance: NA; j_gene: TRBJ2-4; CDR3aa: CASSWSGRAKNIQYF; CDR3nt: TGCGCCAGCAGCTGGTCGGGGAGAGCCAAAAACATTCAGTACTTC
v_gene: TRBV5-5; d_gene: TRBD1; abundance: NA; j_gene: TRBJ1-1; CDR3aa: CASSPRQGVGTEAFF; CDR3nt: TGTGCCAGCAGCCCAAGACAGGGGGTGGGTACTGAAGCTTTCTTT
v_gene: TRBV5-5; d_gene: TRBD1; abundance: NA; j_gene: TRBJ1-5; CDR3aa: CASSLVASQGVYQPQHF; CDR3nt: TGTGCCAGCAGCCTCGTAGCATCCCAGGGGGTTTATCAGCCCCAGCATTTT
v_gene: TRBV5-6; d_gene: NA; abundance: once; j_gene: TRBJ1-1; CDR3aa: CASSFLATQGRSTEAFF; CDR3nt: TGTGCCAGCAGCTTTTTGGCAACCCAGGGAAGATCCACTGAAGCTTTCTTT
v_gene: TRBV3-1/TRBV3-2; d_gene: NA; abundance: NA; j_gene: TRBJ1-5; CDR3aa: CASSQDMGGDQPQHF; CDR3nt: TGTGCCAGCAGCCAAGATATGGGAGGAGATCAGCCCCAGCATTTT
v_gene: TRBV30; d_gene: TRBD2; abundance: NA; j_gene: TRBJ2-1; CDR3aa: CAWSDGLAGGYEQFF; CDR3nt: TGTGCCTGGAGTGATGGCCTAGCGGGGGGGTACGAGCAGTTCTTC
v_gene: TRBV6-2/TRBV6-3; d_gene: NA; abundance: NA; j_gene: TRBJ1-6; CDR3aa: CASSYGDSYNSPLHF; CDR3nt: TGTGCCAGCAGTTACGGAGACTCCTATAATTCACCCCTCCACTTT
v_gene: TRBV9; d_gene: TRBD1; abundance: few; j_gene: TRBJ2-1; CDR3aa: CASSVRDRTYNEQFF; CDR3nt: TGTGCCAGCAGCGTTCGGGACAGGACCTACAATGAGCAGTTCTTC
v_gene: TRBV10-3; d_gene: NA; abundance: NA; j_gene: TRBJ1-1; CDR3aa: CAISEERNTEAFF; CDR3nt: TGTGCCATCAGTGAGGAGAGGAACACTGAAGCTTTCTTT
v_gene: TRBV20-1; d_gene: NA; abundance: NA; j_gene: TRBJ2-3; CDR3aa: CSASRRGRRGPDTQYF; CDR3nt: TGCAGTGCTAGTCGGCGGGGGCGCCGGGGCCCAGATACGCAGTATTTT
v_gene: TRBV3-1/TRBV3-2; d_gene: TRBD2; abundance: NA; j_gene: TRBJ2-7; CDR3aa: CASSRGLAAEQYF; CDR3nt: TGTGCCAGCAGCCGGGGACTAGCCGCCGAGCAGTACTTC
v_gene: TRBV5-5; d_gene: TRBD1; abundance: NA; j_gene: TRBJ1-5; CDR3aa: CASSTGQGANYQPQHF; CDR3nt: TGTGCCAGCAGCACAGGACAGGGGGCGAACTATCAGCCCCAGCATTTT
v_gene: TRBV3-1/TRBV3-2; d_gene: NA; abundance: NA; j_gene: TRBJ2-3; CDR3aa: CASSQGAAECTDTQYF; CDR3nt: TGTGCCAGCAGCCAAGGGGCAGCGGAGTGCACAGATACGCAGTATTTT
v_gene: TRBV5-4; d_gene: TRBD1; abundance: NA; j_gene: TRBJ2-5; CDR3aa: CASSHGQGQQETQYF; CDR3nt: TGTGCCAGCAGCCATGGACAGGGACAGCAAGAGACCCAGTACTTC
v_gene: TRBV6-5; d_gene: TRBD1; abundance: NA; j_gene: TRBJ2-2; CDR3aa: CASRTTGGGGELFF; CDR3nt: TGTGCCAGCAGGACGACAGGGGGTGGCGGGGAGCTGTTTTTT
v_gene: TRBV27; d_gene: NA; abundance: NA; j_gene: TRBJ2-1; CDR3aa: CASSLSPGRGGNEQFF; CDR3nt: TGTGCCAGCAGTTTGTCCCCAGGTAGGGGGGGGAATGAGCAGTTCTTC
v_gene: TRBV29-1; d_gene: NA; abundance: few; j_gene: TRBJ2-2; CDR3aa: CSGRANTGELFF; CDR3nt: TGCAGCGGGAGAGCGAACACCGGGGAGCTGTTTTTT
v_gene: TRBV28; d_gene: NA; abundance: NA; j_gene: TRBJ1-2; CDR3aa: CASRTNGQLYGYTF; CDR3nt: TGTGCCAGCAGAACAAACGGACAGCTATATGGCTACACCTTC
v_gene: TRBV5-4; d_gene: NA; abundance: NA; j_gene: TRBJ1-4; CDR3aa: CATQMGGRDEKLFF; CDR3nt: TGTGCCACCCAGATGGGGGGGCGGGATGAAAAACTGTTTTTT
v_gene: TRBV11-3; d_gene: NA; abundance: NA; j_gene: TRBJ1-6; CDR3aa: CASSPKRWDTLSSYNSPLHF; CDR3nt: TGTGCCAGCAGCCCCAAGCGGTGGGACACCCTGAGCTCCTATAATTCACCCCTCCACTTT
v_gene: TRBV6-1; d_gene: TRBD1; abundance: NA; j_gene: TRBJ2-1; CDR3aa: CASSELGTGLNEQFF; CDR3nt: TGTGCCAGCAGTGAACTCGGGACAGGGCTAAATGAGCAGTTCTTC
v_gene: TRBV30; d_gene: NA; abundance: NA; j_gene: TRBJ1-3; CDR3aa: CAWKPRTAGNTIYF; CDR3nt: TGTGCCTGGAAACCCAGGACAGCTGGAAACACCATATATTTT
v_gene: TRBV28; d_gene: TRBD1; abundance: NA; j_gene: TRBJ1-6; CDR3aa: CASSFDRDNSPLHF; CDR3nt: TGTGCCAGCAGTTTTGACAGGGACAATTCACCCCTCCACTTT